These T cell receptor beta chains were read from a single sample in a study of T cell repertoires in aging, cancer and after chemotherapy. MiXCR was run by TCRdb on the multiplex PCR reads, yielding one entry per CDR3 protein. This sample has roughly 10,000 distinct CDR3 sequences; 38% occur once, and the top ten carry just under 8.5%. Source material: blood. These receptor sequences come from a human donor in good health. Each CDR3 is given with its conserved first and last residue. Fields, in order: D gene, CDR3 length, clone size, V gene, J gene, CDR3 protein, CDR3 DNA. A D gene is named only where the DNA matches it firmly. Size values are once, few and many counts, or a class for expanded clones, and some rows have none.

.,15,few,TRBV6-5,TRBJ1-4,CASSYSVGRGEKLFF,TGTGCCAGCAGTTACTCCGTAGGCCGGGGAGAAAAACTGTTTTTT
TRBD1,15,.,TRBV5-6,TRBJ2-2,CASSRGQGGTGELFF,TGCGCCAGCAGCCGCGGACAGGGAGGCACCGGGGAGCTGTTTTTT
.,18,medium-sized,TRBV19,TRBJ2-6,CASSILGTTASGANVLTF,TGTGCCAGTAGTATTCTAGGGACAACCGCCTCTGGGGCCAACGTCCTGACTTTC
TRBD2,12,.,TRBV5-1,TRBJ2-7,CASSTSGSEQYF,TGCGCCAGTTCGACTAGCGGGAGCGAGCAGTACTTC
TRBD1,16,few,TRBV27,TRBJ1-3,CASSALTGTEPDTIYF,TGTGCCAGCAGTGCCTTGACAGGGACGGAGCCAGACACCATATATTTT
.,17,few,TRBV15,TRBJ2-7,CATSRVGRGGLSYEQYF,TGTGCCACCAGCAGAGTGGGGAGGGGGGGTCTCTCCTACGAGCAGTACTTC
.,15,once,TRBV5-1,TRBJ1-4,CASSLTGETNEKLFF,TGCGCCAGCAGCTTAACAGGAGAAACTAATGAAAAACTGTTTTTT
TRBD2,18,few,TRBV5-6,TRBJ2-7,CASLGWATTSGRTYEQYF,TGTGCCAGCTTGGGGTGGGCGACTACTAGCGGGAGAACCTACGAGCAGTACTTC
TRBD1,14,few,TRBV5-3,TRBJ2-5,CARSFGTGVETQYF,TGTGCCAGAAGCTTTGGGACAGGGGTCGAGACCCAGTACTTC
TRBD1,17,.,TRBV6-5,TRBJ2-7,CASSLEPGGPRTYEQYF,TGTGCCAGCAGCCTTGAACCAGGGGGTCCTAGGACCTACGAGCAGTACTTC
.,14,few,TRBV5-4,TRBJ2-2,CASSLGELGGELFF,TGTGCCAGCAGCTTGGGGGAGTTGGGCGGGGAGCTGTTTTTT
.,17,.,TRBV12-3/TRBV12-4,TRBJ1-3,CASSQAGQGISGNTIYF,TGTGCCAGCAGCCAGGCAGGGCAGGGGATATCTGGAAACACCATATATTTT
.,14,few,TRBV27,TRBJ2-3,CASSLGGNVYTQYF,TGTGCCAGCAGTCTAGGGGGTAATGTATATACGCAGTATTTT
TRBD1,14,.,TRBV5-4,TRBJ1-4,CASSFGTGNEKLFF,TGTGCCAGCAGCTTTGGGACAGGGAATGAAAAACTGTTTTTT
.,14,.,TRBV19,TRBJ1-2,CASSRDLPNYGYTF,TGTGCCAGTAGCAGGGATCTGCCTAACTATGGCTACACCTTC
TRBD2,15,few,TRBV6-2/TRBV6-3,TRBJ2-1,CASSYSLAGGNEQFF,TGTGCCAGCAGTTACTCCCTAGCGGGAGGCAATGAGCAGTTCTTC
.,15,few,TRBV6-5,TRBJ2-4,CASSYSSAGAGIQYF,TGTGCCAGCAGTTACTCTAGCGCAGGGGCGGGCATTCAGTACTTC
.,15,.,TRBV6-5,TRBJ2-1,CASGRGVSSYNEQFF,TGTGCCAGCGGCAGGGGCGTGAGCTCCTACAATGAGCAGTTCTTC
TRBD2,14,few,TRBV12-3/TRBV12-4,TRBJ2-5,CASSLGGDKETQYF,TGTGCCAGCAGTTTGGGAGGGGATAAAGAGACCCAGTACTTC
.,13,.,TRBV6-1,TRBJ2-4,CASSEGATNIQYF,TGTGCCAGCAGTGAGGGGGCCACCAACATTCAGTACTTC